The 24 T cell receptor beta chains below come from one sample, sequenced in a study of blood T cell repertoires in COVID-19 (dated by TCRdb to 2020 to 2022). The library came from the immunoSEQ multiplex PCR assay. TCRdb obtained this table from immuneACCESS and retained in-frame rearrangements with V and J assigned. These tables miss some clones; where compared with another copy, unresolved V genes account for less than half of the shortfall, and the remainder is unexplained. This sample holds 200,000 to 300,000 clones; 84% were observed only once. Of the sample, 3.5% to 4.5% falls within the top ten clones. Sample: peripheral blood. The receptor source for this set is a man in his forties or fifties with acute or convalescent COVID-19.

V and J are TRBV30 and TRBJ2-5, with 10 bases aligning to TRBD2. CDR1 and CDR2 from the germline V gene are GTSNPN and SVGIG (reference sequence). The CDR3 loop spans 17 amino acids. Trimming cost V 3 bases and J 4 bases; bases outside gene matches: 14. CDR3 DNA: TGTGCCTGGAGCGGCCTAGCGGGAGTCGGGGTGGGAGAGACCCAGTACTTC. This sequence encodes CAWSGLAGVGVGETQYF.

This clone was counted once. In DNA, the CDR3 is TGTGCCAGCAGCCAAGAGGGACTCTCATTCTCGGAGACCCAGTACTTC. This gives the protein CASSQEGLSFSETQYF. This sequence joins TRBV3-1 (or the pseudogene TRBV3-2) and TRBJ2-5, with D possibly being TRBD2 (6 bases). Trimming left V 0 bases short and J 5 bases short, with 16 bases between. Germline V gives CDR1 LGHDT, CDR2 YNNKEL (reference sequence). The CDR3 has 16 residues.

V usage is TRBV6-5 and J usage is TRBJ1-4; no clear D gene. The CDR3 is 13 residues long. V was shortened by 2 bases and J by 6 bases, with 7 bases between the two germline ends. The germline V gene has CDR1 MNHEY and CDR2 SVGAGI. CDR3 sequence: CASSYGPDEKLFF. The DNA of the CDR3 is TGTGCCAGCAGTTACGGCCCAGATGAAAAACTGTTTTTT.

V usage is TRBV2 and J usage is TRBJ1-2; 9 bases line up with TRBD1. The CDR3 is made up of 15 amino acids. The V and J ends lost 3 bases and 3 bases, in that order; junction bases with no gene match: 5. Germline CDR1 reads SNHLY; CDR2 reads FYNNEI. The CDR3: CASSDVGQGYYGYTF. The DNA for the CDR3 is TGTGCCAGCAGTGATGTGGGACAGGGTTACTATGGCTACACCTTC. Combining the CDR3 with reference TRBV2 and TRBJ1-2 gives the whole variable domain EPEVTQTPSHQVTQMGQEVILRCVPISNHLYFYWYRQILGQKVEFLVSFYNNEISEKSEIFDDQFSVERPDGSNFTLKIRSTKLEDSAMYFCASSDVGQGYYGYTFGSGTRLTVV.

J is TRBJ2-7 and V is TRBV27; 7 bases are shared with TRBD2. Germline V gene lookup returns CDR1 MNHEY and CDR2 SMNVEV (reference sequence). V shed 5 bases, J shed 3 bases, and the junction held 7 bases outside the gene matches. The length of the CDR3 is 14 residues. The DNA for the CDR3 is TGTGCCAGCAGTATACCCGGGAGGCACTACGAGCAGTACTTC. It specifies CASSIPGRHYEQYF.

The CDR3 loop is CASSVVSGYGNTIYF. The CDR3 coding sequence is TGTGCCAGCAGCGTAGTGTCAGGGTATGGAAACACCATATATTTT. The rearrangement joins TRBV9 to TRBJ1-3, with D tentatively TRBD1 (5 bases). Trimming removed 0 bases from V and 3 bases from J, with 10 bases in between. Germline values: CDR1 SGDLS, CDR2 YYNGEE. This CDR3 comprises 15 residues.

Here the CDR3 reads CASSLGRAGGYTEAFF. CDR3 DNA: TGTGCCAGCAGCTTAGGTCGGGCAGGGGGATACACTGAAGCTTTCTTT. The V call is TRBV7-6, the J call TRBJ1-1; TRBD1 agrees at 7 bases. The V gene end was trimmed by 1 base and the J gene end by 3 bases; junction bases not matched to a gene: 8. Germline V gene data show CDR1 as SGHVS and CDR2 as FNYEAQ. The CDR3 covers 16 residues.

This rearrangement joins TRBV4-1 to TRBJ1-5; a weak D match, TRBD1 (6 bases). V was cut by 4 bases and J by 3 bases, with 10 bases left in between. The CDR3 extends over 14 amino acids. Germline assignment: CDR1 MGHRA and CDR2 YSYEKL. CDR3 DNA sequence: TGCGCCAGCAGCCCCGGACAGAACAATCAGCCCCAGCATTTT. Protein product: CASSPGQNNQPQHF.

DNA of the CDR3: TGTGCCAGCAGTTATCAGGGAGGCGAAAAACTGTTTTTT. This sequence encodes CASSYQGGEKLFF. The chain combines TRBV6-5 with TRBJ1-4, with D perhaps TRBD1 (5 bases). This CDR3 is 13 amino acids long. The V and J ends lost 3 bases and 8 bases respectively, with 10 bases between them. CDR1 MNHEY and CDR2 SVGAGI come from the germline V gene.

The table lists this clone with a few counts. The chain recombines TRBV29-1 with TRBJ2-7; D possibly corresponds to TRBD2 (7 bases). The CDR3 spans 11 residues. V gave up 4 bases and J gave up 6 bases, with 10 bases separating them. Germline values: CDR1 SQVTM, CDR2 ANQGSEA. The CDR3 nucleotides are TGCAGCGTTGGGGGGGGCTCCGAGCAGTACTTC. Protein sequence: CSVGGGSEQYF.

This clone was observed once. The chain couples TRBV5-6 to TRBJ2-3; D may be TRBD2 (5 bases). CDR1 SGHDT and CDR2 YYEEEE come from the germline V gene. V shed 7 bases and J shed 2 bases, with 14 bases lying between them. The CDR3 totals 14 residues. The CDR3 protein is CASSPGVNTDTQYF. In DNA, the CDR3 is TGTGCCAGCTCACCCGGGGTTAACACAGATACGCAGTATTTT.

The chain recombines TRBV6-5 with TRBJ1-1; D might be TRBD1 (5 bases). This CDR3 contains 11 residues. The germline gives CDR1 MNHEY, CDR2 SVGAGI. V lost 8 bases and J lost 5, with 9 bases in between. CDR3: CASWGGTEAFF. Written as DNA, the CDR3 is TGTGCCAGCTGGGGGGGAACTGAAGCTTTCTTT.

Comment on this clone: Sequence at one end of the junction differs from germline and may be a read error. The rearrangement uses TRBV5-4 and TRBJ2-2; 9 bases line up with TRBD2. CDR3 length equals 12 residues. Germline-derived CDR1 and CDR2 are SGHNT and YYREEE (reference sequence). CDR3 amino acids: CASSLAKRGELF. The CDR3 coding sequence is TGTGCCAGCAGCTTGGCCAAGCGGGGGGAGCTTTTT.

The V gene is TRBV3-1 (or the pseudogene TRBV3-2), the J gene TRBJ2-7, with 9 nucleotides matching TRBD2. V shed 4 bases, J shed 4 bases, and the junction held 5 bases outside the gene matches. This CDR3 contains 14 residues. From germline, CDR1 is LGHDT and CDR2 YNNKEL (reference sequence). CDR3 nucleotide sequence: TGTGCCAGCAGCCTTAGCGGGAGATCGTACGAGCAGTACTTC. It is translated as CASSLSGRSYEQYF.

The V call is TRBV29-1, the J call TRBJ2-1; 10 bases agree with TRBD2. Germline values: CDR1 SQVTM, CDR2 ANQGSEA. The ends lost 2 bases at V and 7 bases at J; junction bases unmatched: 14. The CDR3 spans 17 residues. CDR3 loop: CSVESPSGGASGNEQFF. DNA of the CDR3: TGCAGCGTTGAATCCCCCAGCGGGGGGGCCTCGGGAAATGAGCAGTTCTTC.

The chain combines TRBV6-5 with TRBJ1-2, with D maybe TRBD1 (6 bases). This CDR3 region has 14 residues. The germline V and J ends were trimmed by 4 bases and 5 bases, with 14 bases remaining between them. Germline V CDR1 and CDR2: MNHEY, SVGAGI. The CDR3 sequence: CASSSPGQLYGYTF. In DNA form, the CDR3 reads TGTGCCAGCAGTTCGCCGGGACAACTATATGGCTACACCTTC.

This clone was observed a few times. The chain employs TRBV7-9 and TRBJ2-7; TRBD1 is a possible D gene (6 bases). V shed 8 bases and J shed 5 bases, with 13 bases lying between them. Germline lookup yields CDR1 SEHNR and CDR2 FQNEAQ (reference sequence). The CDR3 is made up of 12 amino acids. In nucleotides, the CDR3 is TGTGCCAGCGGGGGCCTTGAGAACGAGCAGTACTTC. Amino acid sequence: CASGGLENEQYF.

This chain joins TRBV11-2 and TRBJ1-2, with D possibly TRBD1 on 5 matching bases. Germline V CDR1 and CDR2: SGHAT, FQNNGV. The CDR3 covers 14 residues. The ends were cut back, 6 bases at V and 6 bases at J, with 17 bases in the middle. Here the CDR3 reads CASSPVGGGDGYTF. For the CDR3, the DNA is TGTGCCAGCAGTCCAGTCGGGGGGGGTGATGGCTACACCTTC.

The rearrangement joins TRBV27 to TRBJ1-5, with TRBD1 matching over 11 bases. Trimming at V came to 8 bases and at J to 4 bases, leaving 4 bases not matched to a gene. CDR3 size: 14 residues. CDR1 and CDR2 (germline): MNHEY, SMNVEV (reference sequence). CDR3 residues: CASQGQGGNQPQHF. CDR3 in DNA: TGTGCCAGCCAGGGACAGGGGGGAAATCAGCCCCAGCATTTT.

This clone was recorded only once. V is TRBV6-1 and J is TRBJ1-6; no clear D. V lost 2 bases, J lost 8 bases, and 13 bases lay in between. Germline V CDR1 and CDR2: MNHNS, SASEGT. The CDR3 is 15 amino acids. CDR3 region: CASSEFDYTHSPLHF. CDR3 in DNA: TGTGCCAGCAGTGAATTCGACTATACCCATTCACCCCTCCACTTT.

This clone was recorded a few times. The chain carries TRBV4-1 and TRBJ1-1; D unclear. The CDR3 length is 13 residues. Trimming took 4 bases from V and 5 from J, leaving 11 bases between them. In germline, CDR1 is MGHRA, CDR2 YSYEKL. The DNA for the CDR3 is TGCGCCAGCAGCCCTACTCTAGAGACTGAAGCTTTCTTT. As protein: CASSPTLETEAFF.

With regard to this clone: This CDR3 is also generated by other DNA sequences in the sample. V usage is TRBV25-1 and J usage is TRBJ1-2; D call uncertain. V was pared by 2 bases and J by 0 bases, with 4 bases between. Per the germline V gene, CDR1 is MGHDK and CDR2 is SYGVNS. This CDR3 is built from 13 residues. The CDR3, as DNA: TGTGCCAGCAGTGAAAGCGCTAACTATGGCTACACCTTC. Translated, it gives CASSESANYGYTF.

This clone was seen only once. The chain has TRBV9 and TRBJ1-2; D is undetermined. Trimming stripped 4 bases from V and 4 bases from J, with 17 bases between. This CDR3 comprises 15 residues. In germline, CDR1 is SGDLS, CDR2 YYNGEE. CDR3: CASSPPARETYGYTF. The DNA for the CDR3 is TGTGCCAGCAGCCCCCCCGCTAGGGAGACCTATGGCTACACCTTC.

The chain joins TRBV7-9 to TRBJ1-3; maybe TRBD1 (6 bases). With 1 base removed from V and 0 bases from J, the gap between germline ends came to 7 bases. The CDR3 consists of 15 residues. Germline V gene data show CDR1 as SEHNR and CDR2 as FQNEAQ (reference sequence). CDR3 loop: CASSLVDSSGNTIYF. In DNA form, the CDR3 reads TGTGCCAGCAGCTTAGTGGACAGCTCTGGAAACACCATATATTTT.